The 25 T cell receptor beta chains in this list originate from one sample, sequenced in a study of blood T cell repertoires in COVID-19. The table came from immunoSEQ multiplex PCR; TCRdb's copy has only in-frame clones and leaves some out. The sample shows around 160,000 clones, roughly 88% of them seen only once. The sequencing sample was made of peripheral blood. The receptor source for this set is a woman aged 60-75 years with COVID-19, enrolled during active disease.

The chain links TRBV7-9 to TRBJ1-1; possibly TRBD1 for D (5 bases). The CDR3 consists of 14 residues. V lost 3 bases and J lost 1, with 9 bases in between. The germline V gene encodes CDR1 SEHNR and CDR2 FQNEAQ (reference sequence). The CDR3: CASSFAGENTEAFF. The CDR3, as DNA: TGTGCCAGCAGCTTCGCGGGGGAGAACACTGAAGCTTTCTTT.

The chain joins TRBV7-3 to TRBJ1-1; D call uncertain. The V gene's germline CDR1 is SGHTA and CDR2 FQGTGA. The CDR3 runs 13 residues. V lost 2 bases to trimming and J lost 4 bases, with 8 bases between them. The CDR3 bases are TGTGCCAGCAGCTTATACGGGAGCACTGAAGCTTTCTTT. It yields the protein CASSLYGSTEAFF.

The chain recombines TRBV29-1 with TRBJ1-1; a weak D match, TRBD1 (6 bases). This CDR3 comprises 12 residues. V lost 6 bases, J lost 4 bases, and 12 bases lay in between. Germline CDR1 reads SQVTM; CDR2 reads ANQGSEA. The CDR3 loop reads CSVGQWSTEAFF. In DNA, the CDR3 is TGCAGCGTCGGACAGTGGAGCACTGAAGCTTTCTTT.

In its sample, this clone was seen a few times. The rearrangement uses TRBV20-1 and TRBJ1-2; no clear D gene. CDR1 and CDR2 from the germline V gene are DFQATT and SNEGSKA (reference sequence). The CDR3 runs to 12 residues. Trimming pared 3 bases from V and 8 bases from J, leaving 13 bases between. The CDR3 loop reads CSASFTAGGYTF. In nucleotides, the CDR3 is TGCAGTGCTAGTTTTACAGCAGGAGGCTACACCTTC.

The chain uses TRBV5-6 and TRBJ1-2, with D unclear. With 4 bases removed from V and 0 bases from J, the gap between germline ends came to 10 bases. The CDR3 runs 14 residues. Per the germline V gene, CDR1 is SGHDT and CDR2 is YYEEEE. The CDR3 here is CASSLSVANYGYTF. The CDR3 coding sequence is TGTGCCAGCAGCCTGAGTGTAGCTAACTATGGCTACACCTTC.

The chain links TRBV10-3 to TRBJ2-5; TRBD1 matches 11 bases. With 11 bases clipped from V and 5 bases from J, the junction kept 13 bases outside the gene matches. Germline CDR1 ENHRY, CDR2 SYGVKD. This CDR3 is 15 amino acids long. The CDR3 region is CASGDRGNSGETQYF. CDR3 bases: TGTGCCTCCGGGGACAGGGGGAATTCGGGGGAGACCCAGTACTTC.

The V gene is TRBV18, the J gene TRBJ1-2; no definite D call. V lost 4 bases, J lost 4 bases, and 16 bases lay in between. In germline, CDR1 is KGHSH, CDR2 LQKENI. This CDR3 has 15 amino acids. CDR3 in amino acids: CASSHDTQPFYGYTF. The CDR3 nucleotides read TGTGCCAGCTCACACGACACTCAGCCTTTCTATGGCTACACCTTC.

The sample holds one count of this clone. This chain links TRBV9 with TRBJ1-5; perhaps TRBD1 as D (5 bases). Trimming left V 0 bases short and J 0 bases short, with 13 bases between. Germline V gene lookup returns CDR1 SGDLS and CDR2 YYNGEE. CDR3 size: 17 residues. CDR3 residues: CASSVGLGQISNQPQHF. In DNA form, the CDR3 reads TGTGCCAGCAGCGTAGGCCTGGGGCAAATTAGCAATCAGCCCCAGCATTTT.

This rearrangement joins TRBV7-9 to TRBJ2-3; TRBD2 is a possible D gene (7 bases). The germline V gene has CDR1 SEHNR and CDR2 FQNEAQ (reference sequence). This CDR3 spans 18 amino acids. Trimming removed 5 bases from V and 0 bases from J, with 21 bases in between. The CDR3 nucleotides are TGTGCCAGCAGCCCCAGGGCGGGGGCTTCTACTAGCACAGATACGCAGTATTTT. Translated: CASSPRAGASTSTDTQYF.

This chain connects TRBV7-2 to TRBJ2-1; the D is unclear. CDR1 SGHTA and CDR2 FQGNSA come from the germline V gene. Trimming removed 1 base at V and 0 bases at J, with 13 bases between. There are 17 residues in the CDR3. The CDR3 protein is CASSLVNSQSSYNEQFF. The CDR3 DNA reads as TGTGCCAGCAGCTTAGTGAACAGCCAGAGCTCCTACAATGAGCAGTTCTTC. The complete variable domain, with remaining parts taken from reference TRBV7-2 and TRBJ2-1, reads GAGVSQSPSNKVTEKGKDVELRCDPISGHTALYWYRQSLGQGLEFLIYFQGNSAPDKSGLPSDRFSAERTGGSVSTLTIQRTQQEDSAVYLCASSLVNSQSSYNEQFFGPGTRLTVL.

The CDR3 reads CASSSSGDYNEQFF. The DNA of the CDR3 is TGTGCCAGCAGCTCTAGCGGGGACTACAATGAGCAGTTCTTC. V gene TRBV6-2 or TRBV6-3 combines with J gene TRBJ2-1; TRBD2 matches at 9 bases. From germline, CDR1 is MNHEY and CDR2 SVGEGT. The CDR3 length is 14 residues. The V segment lost 6 bases and the J segment 3 bases; nucleotides outside the gene matches: 3.

The chain uses TRBV19 and TRBJ1-5; TRBD1 matches at 7 bases. Per germline, CDR1 LNHDA and CDR2 SQIVND (reference sequence). This CDR3 contains 15 residues. Trimming cost V 1 base and J 4 bases; bases outside gene matches: 4. CDR3 amino acids: CASSIGQGQNQPQHF. CDR3 DNA sequence: TGTGCCAGTAGTATAGGACAGGGTCAGAATCAGCCCCAGCATTTT.

In this sample, this clone turned up a few times. The rearrangement uses TRBV4-2 and TRBJ1-5; 8 nucleotides align to TRBD1. From germline, CDR1 is LGHNA and CDR2 YNFKEQ. The CDR3 length is 16 residues. Trimming removed 3 bases from V and 3 bases from J; junction bases left unmatched: 7. For the CDR3, the DNA is TGTGCCAGCAGCCAGATCGGGACAGGCCCCAATCAGCCCCAGCATTTT. Amino acid sequence: CASSQIGTGPNQPQHF.

Here the CDR3 reads CASSVGGRGVNTEAFF. CDR3 nucleotides: TGTGCCAGCAGTGTTGGGGGTCGCGGGGTGAACACTGAAGCTTTCTTT. This chain uses TRBV6-1 with TRBJ1-1, with D perhaps matching TRBD1 (5 bases). Trimming shortened V by 4 bases and J by 0 bases, and 15 bases separated the two germline ends. CDR1 MNHNS and CDR2 SASEGT come from the germline V gene. The CDR3 is 16 residues long.

The J gene is TRBJ2-7, the V gene TRBV18; the match to TRBD1 covers 9 bases. V was clipped by 4 bases and J by 2 bases; unmatched bases: 6. The CDR3 extends over 15 amino acids. The germline V gene encodes CDR1 KGHSH and CDR2 LQKENI. The CDR3 DNA sequence: TGTGCCAGCTCACGGACAGGGGATAGTACCTACGAGCAGTACTTC. It is translated as CASSRTGDSTYEQYF.

With respect to this clone: Distinct nucleotide sequences in the sample also encode this CDR3. The chain combines TRBV2 with TRBJ1-2; 9 nucleotides match TRBD1. Germline loops: CDR1 SNHLY, CDR2 FYNNEI. The CDR3 consists of 13 residues. V trimming: 6 bases; J trimming: 3 bases; junction bases outside the gene matches: 2. Here the CDR3 reads CASSGDRDYGYTF. The CDR3 coding sequence is TGTGCCAGCAGCGGGGACAGGGACTATGGCTACACCTTC.

The rearrangement joins TRBV25-1 to TRBJ1-2; 12 positions match TRBD1. The CDR3 sequence is 15 residues long. Germline-derived CDR1 and CDR2 are MGHDK and SYGVNS. The ends lost 6 bases at V and 8 bases at J; junction bases unmatched: 10. Here the CDR3 DNA reads TGTGCCAGCAGCCGGGGGGACAGGGGGCGACAGGGCTACACCTTC. Translating gives CASSRGDRGRQGYTF.

This chain uses TRBV2 with TRBJ2-1; 9 nucleotides align to TRBD2. CDR1 is SNHLY and CDR2 is FYNNEI in the germline V gene. The CDR3 has 15 residues. V lost 5 bases, J lost 3 bases, and 5 bases stayed unmatched. The CDR3 region has the DNA TGTGCCAGCAGTTGGGTTAGCGGGGGCTACAATGAGCAGTTCTTC. Translation: CASSWVSGGYNEQFF.

This clone was detected only a few times. The chain recombines TRBV29-1 with TRBJ1-1; D uncertain. Germline V lookup: CDR1 SQVTM, CDR2 ANQGSEA. The CDR3 sequence is 13 residues long. Between the trimmed V and J ends, which lost 6 bases and 0 bases, there was a span of 11 bases. CDR3 DNA: TGCAGCGTGGGAAAGGGAGTGAACACTGAAGCTTTCTTT. Translated, it gives CSVGKGVNTEAFF.

The J gene is TRBJ1-4, the V gene TRBV7-9; D may be TRBD1 (5 bases). Germline-derived CDR1 and CDR2 are SEHNR and FQNEAQ (reference sequence). V was cut by 5 bases and J by 8 bases, with 18 bases left in between. The CDR3 sequence is 15 residues long. CDR3 nucleotide sequence: TGTGCCAGCAGCGCCTCGGGACTCCTCGGGGAAAAACTGTTTTTT. Translated, it gives CASSASGLLGEKLFF.

This chain connects TRBV5-4 to TRBJ1-1; D uncertain. The CDR3 length is 13 residues. The germline V and J ends were trimmed by 7 bases and 5 bases, with 15 bases remaining between them. Germline values: CDR1 SGHNT, CDR2 YYREEE (reference sequence). The CDR3, as DNA: TGTGCCAGCCGCCGGACTGCCGGGACTGAAGCTTTCTTT. It codes for CASRRTAGTEAFF.

This sequence joins TRBV11-2 and TRBJ1-2, with D unresolved. V was trimmed by 2 bases and J by 2 bases, leaving 9 bases between them. CDR1 is SGHAT and CDR2 is FQNNGV in the germline V gene. CDR3 length equals 14 residues. CDR3 nucleotide sequence: TGTGCCAGCAGCTTATGGGCAGCCAACTATGGCTACACCTTC. It translates to CASSLWAANYGYTF. The full variable domain, completed using reference TRBV11-2 and TRBJ1-2, is EAGVAQSPRYKIIEKRQSVAFWCNPISGHATLYWYQQILGQGPKLLIQFQNNGVVDDSQLPKDRFSAERLKGVDSTLKIQPAKLEDSAVYLCASSLWAANYGYTFGSGTRLTVV.

The J gene is TRBJ1-1, the V gene TRBV6-5, with TRBD1 matching 10 bases. CDR1 MNHEY and CDR2 SVGAGI come from the germline V gene. Trimming cost V 6 bases and J 1 base; bases outside gene matches: 5. The CDR3 is 15 amino acids. DNA for the CDR3: TGTGCCAGCAGGACAGGGGGCCTTGGGAACACTGAAGCTTTCTTT. This gives the protein CASRTGGLGNTEAFF.

V gene TRBV9 combines with J gene TRBJ1-2; TRBD1 agrees at 9 bases. Trimming at V came to 3 bases and at J to 3 bases, leaving 3 bases not matched to a gene. The CDR3 is made up of 14 amino acids. The germline CDR1 and CDR2 sequences are SGDLS and YYNGEE. In DNA, the CDR3 is TGTGCCAGCAGCGCACAGGGGGCGTACTATGGCTACACCTTC. Translation gives CASSAQGAYYGYTF.

This chain links TRBV11-2 with TRBJ1-1; D possibly corresponds to TRBD1 (5 bases). This CDR3 spans 15 amino acids. CDR1 is SGHAT, CDR2 FQNNGV, per germline. The V end lost 4 bases, the J end lost 3 bases, and 15 bases lay between the germline ends. DNA for the CDR3: TGTGCCAGCAGCTCCCTAAAGGGGTTATACACTGAAGCTTTCTTT. Translation gives CASSSLKGLYTEAFF.